This T cell receptor beta chain emerged from a study of blood T cell repertoires in COVID-19. CDR3 size: 14 residues. Germline values: CDR1 SEHNR, CDR2 FQNEAQ (reference sequence). V shed 5 bases and J shed 1 base, with 10 bases lying between them. Data came from immunoSEQ multiplex PCR; TCRdb stores just in-frame clones and leaves some out. The repertoire consists of under 150,000 clones, with approximately 84% occurring once and the leading ten covering 7% to 9.5%. The clonotype originates from a man between 65 and 85 years old with active or convalescent COVID-19. The chain carries TRBV7-9 and TRBJ2-3; TRBD1 might be the D (5 bases). Sample: peripheral blood. CDR3 DNA sequence: TGTGCCAGCAGCAAAGACAGCCGCACAGATACGCAGTATTTT. As protein: CASSKDSRTDTQYF.